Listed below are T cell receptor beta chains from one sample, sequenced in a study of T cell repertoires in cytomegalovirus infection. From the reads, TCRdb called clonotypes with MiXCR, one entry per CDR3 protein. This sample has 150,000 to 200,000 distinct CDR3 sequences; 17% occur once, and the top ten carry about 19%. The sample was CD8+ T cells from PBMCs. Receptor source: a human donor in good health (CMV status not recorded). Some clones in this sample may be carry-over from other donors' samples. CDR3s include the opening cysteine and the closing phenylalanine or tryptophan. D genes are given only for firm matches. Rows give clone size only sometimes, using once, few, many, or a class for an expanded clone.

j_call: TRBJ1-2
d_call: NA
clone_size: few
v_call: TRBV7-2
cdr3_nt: TGTGCCAGCAGCTTACTTTCCGAGATCCTAAACTATGGCTACACCTTC
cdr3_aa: CASSLLSEILNYGYTF

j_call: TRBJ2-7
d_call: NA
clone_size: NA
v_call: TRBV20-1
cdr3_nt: TGCAGTGCTAGAGAGCAATTAGGGCTTGTCGGCGAGCAGTACTTC
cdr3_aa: CSAREQLGLVGEQYF

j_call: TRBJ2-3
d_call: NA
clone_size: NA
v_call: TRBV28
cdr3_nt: TGTGCCAGCAAAAGAGGGGCCCTCACAGATACGCAGTATTTT
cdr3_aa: CASKRGALTDTQYF

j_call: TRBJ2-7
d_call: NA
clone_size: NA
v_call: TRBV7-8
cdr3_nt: TGTGCCAGCAGCTCCTTACGCGACACAACCTACGAGCAGTACTTC
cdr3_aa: CASSSLRDTTYEQYF

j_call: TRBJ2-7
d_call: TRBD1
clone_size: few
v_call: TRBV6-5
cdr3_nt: TGTGCCAGCAGTTACTCCGGGACAGGGATCTACGAGCAGTACTTC
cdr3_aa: CASSYSGTGIYEQYF

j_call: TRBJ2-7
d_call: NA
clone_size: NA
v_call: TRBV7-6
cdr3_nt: TGTGCCAGCAGCTTCGGAGTCGACGAGCAGTACTTC
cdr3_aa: CASSFGVDEQYF

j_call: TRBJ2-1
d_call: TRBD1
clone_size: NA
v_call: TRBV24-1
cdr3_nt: TGTGCCAAAACAGGGGACTACAATGAGCAGTTCTTC
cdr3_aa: CAKTGDYNEQFF

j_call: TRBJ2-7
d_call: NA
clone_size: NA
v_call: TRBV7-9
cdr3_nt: TGTGCCAGCAGGATAGGACCGAGCACCTCCTACGAGCAGTACTTC
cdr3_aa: CASRIGPSTSYEQYF

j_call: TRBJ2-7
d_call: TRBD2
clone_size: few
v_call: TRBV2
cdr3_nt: TGTGCCGCACGCGGGCGGGAGTATGCGTCCTACGAGCAGTACTTC
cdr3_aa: CAARGREYASYEQYF

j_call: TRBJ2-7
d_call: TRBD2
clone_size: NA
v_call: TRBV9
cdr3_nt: TGTGCCAGCAGCGTAGGAACTAGCGGGAGCTATGAGCAGTACTTC
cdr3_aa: CASSVGTSGSYEQYF

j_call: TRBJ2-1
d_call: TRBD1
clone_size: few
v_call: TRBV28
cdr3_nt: TGTGCCAGCCAAATTTACAGGGGGCTCCACAATGAGCAGTTCTTC
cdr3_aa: CASQIYRGLHNEQFF

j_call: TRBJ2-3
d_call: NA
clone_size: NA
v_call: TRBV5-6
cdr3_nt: TGTGCCAGCAGTTTCCGGGACTCTCACCGAGATACGCAGTATTTT
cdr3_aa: CASSFRDSHRDTQYF

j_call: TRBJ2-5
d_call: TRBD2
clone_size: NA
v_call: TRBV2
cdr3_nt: TGTGCCAGCCGGCGGGAGGGGCCCCAAGAGACCCAGTACTTC
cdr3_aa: CASRREGPQETQYF

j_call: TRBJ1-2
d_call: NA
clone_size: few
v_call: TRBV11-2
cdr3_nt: TGTGCCAGCAGAACGGTGCCCTTAAGCTACACCTTC
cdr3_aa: CASRTVPLSYTF

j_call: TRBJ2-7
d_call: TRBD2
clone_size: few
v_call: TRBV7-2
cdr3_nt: TGTGCCAGCAGCTTAGAACTAGCGGAGCCTTATTACGAGCAGTACTTC
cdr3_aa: CASSLELAEPYYEQYF

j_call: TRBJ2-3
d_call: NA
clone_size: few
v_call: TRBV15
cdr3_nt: TGTGCCACCAGCTATCTCCCAGATACGCAGTATTTT
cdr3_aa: CATSYLPDTQYF

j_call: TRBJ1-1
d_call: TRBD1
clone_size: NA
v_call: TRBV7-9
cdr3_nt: TGTGCCAGCAGTTGGGACAGGGGGAACACTGAAGCTTTCTTT
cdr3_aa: CASSWDRGNTEAFF

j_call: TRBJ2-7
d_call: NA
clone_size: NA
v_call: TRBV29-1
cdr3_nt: TGCAGCGTTGAAGGGACCCCCGCCTACGAGCAGTACTTC
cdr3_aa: CSVEGTPAYEQYF

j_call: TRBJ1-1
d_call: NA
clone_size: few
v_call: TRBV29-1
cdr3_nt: TGCAGCGTTCCGCGGGAAATGAACACTGAAGCTTTCTTT
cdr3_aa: CSVPREMNTEAFF

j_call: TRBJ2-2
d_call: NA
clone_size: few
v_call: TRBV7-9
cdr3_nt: TGTGCCAGCCGGGACACGAACACCGGGGAGCTGTTTTTT
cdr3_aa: CASRDTNTGELFF

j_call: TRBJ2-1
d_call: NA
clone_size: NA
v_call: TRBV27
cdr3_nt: TGTGCCAGCAGTTGGGGGGTCTCCTACAATGAGCAGTTCTTC
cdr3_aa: CASSWGVSYNEQFF

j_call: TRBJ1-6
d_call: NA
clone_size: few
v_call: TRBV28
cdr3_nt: TGTGCCAGCAGTTTGGGGCGACCGAGCTCCTATAATTCACCCCTCCACTTT
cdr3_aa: CASSLGRPSSYNSPLHF

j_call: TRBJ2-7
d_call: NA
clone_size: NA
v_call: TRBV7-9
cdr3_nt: TGTGCCAGCAGCTTCCGCAGGGGCTTCGACGAGCAGTACTTC
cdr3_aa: CASSFRRGFDEQYF

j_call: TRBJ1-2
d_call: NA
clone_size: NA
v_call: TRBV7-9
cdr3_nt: TGTGCCAGCAGCTTAGAGGGAAGGTCCTATGGCTACACCTTC
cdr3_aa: CASSLEGRSYGYTF

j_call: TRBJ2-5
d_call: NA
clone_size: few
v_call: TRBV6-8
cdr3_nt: TGTGCCAGCAGTTCCCGGGACAATCCCGGGAAGACCCAGTACTTC
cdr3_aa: CASSSRDNPGKTQYF

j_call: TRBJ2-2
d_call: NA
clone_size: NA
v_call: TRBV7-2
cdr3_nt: TGTGCCGGTGACGAAGTAGCCGGGGAGCTGTTTTTT
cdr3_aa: CAGDEVAGELFF

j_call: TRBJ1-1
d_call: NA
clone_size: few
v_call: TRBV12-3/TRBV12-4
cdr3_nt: TGTGCCAGCAGCCTCGGAGGGTGGGGGAACACTGAAGCTTTCTTT
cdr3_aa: CASSLGGWGNTEAFF

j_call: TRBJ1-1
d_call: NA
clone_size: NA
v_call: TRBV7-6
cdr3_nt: TGTGCCAACAGCTTAGGTCCGGGGGCATTTGGCACTGAAGCTTTCTTT
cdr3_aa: CANSLGPGAFGTEAFF

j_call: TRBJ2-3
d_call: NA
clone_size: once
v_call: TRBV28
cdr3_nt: TGTGCCAGCAGGCGGGTCTATGGCACAGATACGCAGTATTTT
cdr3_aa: CASRRVYGTDTQYF

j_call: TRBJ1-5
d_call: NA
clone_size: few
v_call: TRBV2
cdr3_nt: TGTGCCAGCAGTGAGGGCGGACGGACCCAGCATTTT
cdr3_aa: CASSEGGRTQHF

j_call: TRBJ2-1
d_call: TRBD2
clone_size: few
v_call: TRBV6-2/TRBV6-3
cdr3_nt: TGTGCCAGCAGTTACTCGGAAAGCGGGAGCTCCTACAATGAGCAGTTCTTC
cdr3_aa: CASSYSESGSSYNEQFF

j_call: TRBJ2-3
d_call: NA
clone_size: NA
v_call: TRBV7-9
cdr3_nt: TGTGCCAGCAGCTCTACGGTCAGCACAGATACGCAGTATTTT
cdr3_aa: CASSSTVSTDTQYF

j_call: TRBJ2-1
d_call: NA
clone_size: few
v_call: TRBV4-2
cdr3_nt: TGTGCCAGCAGCCAAGATAAAGGGGGTTACAATGAGCAGTTCTTC
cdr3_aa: CASSQDKGGYNEQFF

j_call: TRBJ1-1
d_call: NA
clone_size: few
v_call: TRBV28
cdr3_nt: TGTGCCAGCAGTTTGGTCAGAAGAGGGACTGAAGCTTTCTTT
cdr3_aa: CASSLVRRGTEAFF

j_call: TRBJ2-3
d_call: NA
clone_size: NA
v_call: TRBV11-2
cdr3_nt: TGTGCCAGCAGCTTAGCAGGAGTGGTTACGCAGTATTTT
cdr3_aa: CASSLAGVVTQYF

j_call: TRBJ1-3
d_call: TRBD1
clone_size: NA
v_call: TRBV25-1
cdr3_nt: TGTGCCAGCAGTGTTACCGGGACAGGGAGTCCTGGAAACACCATATATTTT
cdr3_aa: CASSVTGTGSPGNTIYF

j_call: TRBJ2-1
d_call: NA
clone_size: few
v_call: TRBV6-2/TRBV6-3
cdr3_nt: TGTGCCAGCAGTTACTCGTTTTCAGGCGGTGAGCAGTTCTTC
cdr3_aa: CASSYSFSGGEQFF

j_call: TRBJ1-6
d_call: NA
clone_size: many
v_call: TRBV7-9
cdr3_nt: TGTGCCAGCAGCCCCAAGGGGGAGAATTCACCCCTCCACTTT
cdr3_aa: CASSPKGENSPLHF

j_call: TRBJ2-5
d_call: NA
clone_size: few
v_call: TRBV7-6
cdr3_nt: TGTGCCAGCGTCCCAGACCCCTCCCCGGGCCAAGAGACCCAGTACTTC
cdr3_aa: CASVPDPSPGQETQYF

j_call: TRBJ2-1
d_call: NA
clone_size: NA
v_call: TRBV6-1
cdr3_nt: TGTGCCAGCAGTGACAGGAGCGGATTGTACAATGAGCAGTTCTTC
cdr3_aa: CASSDRSGLYNEQFF

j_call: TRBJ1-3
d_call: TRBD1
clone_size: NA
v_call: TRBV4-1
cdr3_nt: TGCGCCAGCAGCGAAGGACAGGGGAGGGACACCATATATTTT
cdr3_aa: CASSEGQGRDTIYF

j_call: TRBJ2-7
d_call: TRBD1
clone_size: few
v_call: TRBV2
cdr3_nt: TGTGCCAGCAGTTTGGGACAGGGGAAAGTTAACGAGCAGTACTTC
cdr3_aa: CASSLGQGKVNEQYF

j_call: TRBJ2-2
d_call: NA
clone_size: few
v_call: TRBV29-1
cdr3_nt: TGCAGCGTGGCTTCCGGGACCGGGGAGCTGTTTTTT
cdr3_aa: CSVASGTGELFF

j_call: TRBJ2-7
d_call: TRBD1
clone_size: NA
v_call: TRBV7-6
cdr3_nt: TGTGCCAGCAGCCTCAACAGGGGAACTACCGCCGAGCAGTACTTC
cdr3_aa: CASSLNRGTTAEQYF

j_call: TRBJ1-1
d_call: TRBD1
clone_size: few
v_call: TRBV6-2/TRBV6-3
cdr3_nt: TGTGCCAGCAGTACCTGGACAGGGAGTCACACTGAAGCTTTCTTT
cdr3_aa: CASSTWTGSHTEAFF

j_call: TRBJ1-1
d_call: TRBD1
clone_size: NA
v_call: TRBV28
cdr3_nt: TGTGCCAGCAGGCAGACAGGGACGAACACTGAAGCTTTCTTT
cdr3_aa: CASRQTGTNTEAFF

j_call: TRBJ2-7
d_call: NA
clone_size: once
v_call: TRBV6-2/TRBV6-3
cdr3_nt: TGTGCCAGCAGTTCCCCACAGGGTTTTTACGAGCAGTACTTC
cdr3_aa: CASSSPQGFYEQYF

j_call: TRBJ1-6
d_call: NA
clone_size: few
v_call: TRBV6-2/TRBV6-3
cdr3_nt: TGTGCCAGCACCATCTCGGGGCCACGGGCACCCCTCCACTTT
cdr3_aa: CASTISGPRAPLHF